The TCR beta chain under discussion was sequenced for a study of CXCR3-negative and CXCR3-positive naive CD8 T cells. General study findings and limits: TRB CDR3 hydrophobicity was greater in CXCR3-positive naive cells than in CXCR3-negative naive cells.

As to this clonotype: The antigen is not known.

In germline, CDR1 is DFQATT, CDR2 SNEGSKA (reference sequence). The CDR3 has 15 amino acids. Libraries were UMI-labeled 5' RACE TRB cDNA. Reanalyzing the 5' RACE reads, TCRdb keeps one entry per CDR3 protein, without DNA. The sample data list 150,000 or so distinct CDR3 sequences. The sequence came from a human donor in good health. Some clones in this sample may be carry-over from other donors' samples. V and J are TRBV20-1 and TRBJ2-1. Input material: naive CXCR3+ CD8+ T cells from blood. Subset here: CD45RO-CCR7+CD27+CD95- naive CD8+ T cells expressing CXCR3 (TNR3+). The CDR3 spells CSAPKLGSSYNEQFF.